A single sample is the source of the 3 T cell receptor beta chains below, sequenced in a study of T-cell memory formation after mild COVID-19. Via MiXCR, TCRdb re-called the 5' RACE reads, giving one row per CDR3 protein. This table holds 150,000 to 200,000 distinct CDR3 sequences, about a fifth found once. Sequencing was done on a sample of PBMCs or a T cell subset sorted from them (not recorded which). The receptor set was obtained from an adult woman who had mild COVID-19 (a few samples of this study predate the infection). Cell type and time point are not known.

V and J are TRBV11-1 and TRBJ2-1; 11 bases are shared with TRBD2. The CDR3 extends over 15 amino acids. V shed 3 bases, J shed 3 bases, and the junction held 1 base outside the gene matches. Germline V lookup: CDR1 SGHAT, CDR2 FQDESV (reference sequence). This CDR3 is CASSFTSGGYNEQFF. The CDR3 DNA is TGTGCCAGCAGCTTTACTAGCGGGGGCTACAATGAGCAGTTCTTC.

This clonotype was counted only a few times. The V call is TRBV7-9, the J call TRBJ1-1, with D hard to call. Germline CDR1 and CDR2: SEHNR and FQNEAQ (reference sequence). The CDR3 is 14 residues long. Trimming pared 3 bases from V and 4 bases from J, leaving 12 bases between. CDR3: CASSLLAVGTEAFF. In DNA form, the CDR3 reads TGTGCCAGCAGCTTGCTTGCAGTCGGCACTGAAGCTTTCTTT. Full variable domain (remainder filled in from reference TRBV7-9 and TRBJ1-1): DTGVSQNPRHKITKRGQNVTFRCDPISEHNRLYWYRQTLGQGPEFLTYFQNEAQLEKSRLLSDRFSAERPKGSFSTLEIQRTEQGDSAMYLCASSLLAVGTEAFFGQGTRLTVV.

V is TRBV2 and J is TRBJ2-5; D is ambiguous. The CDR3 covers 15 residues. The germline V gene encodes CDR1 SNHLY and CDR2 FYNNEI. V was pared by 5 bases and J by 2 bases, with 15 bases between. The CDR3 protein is CASSPIRDLQETQYF. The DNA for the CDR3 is TGTGCCAGCAGTCCCATTCGCGACCTACAAGAGACCCAGTACTTC.